The next 29 T cell receptor beta chains were all read from a single sample in a study of tissue T cells after allogeneic stem cell transplantation. The data were produced by immunoSEQ multiplex PCR, yet TCRdb's version contains in-frame clones alone and is incomplete. The sample consists of 1,200 or so clones, roughly 54% of them appearing once. This sample's time point: mouse harvest day 7 after allogeneic transplant. Mouse grafts combined 10^7 T-cell-depleted bone marrow cells with 10^6 splenic CD5+ T cells. Sequenced input: liver tissue. Receptors originate from a female BALB/c mouse given C57BL/6 T cells with graft-versus-host disease after an allogeneic hematopoietic cell transplant.

The table lists this clone with a count of one. Here the gene names and germline are mouse. The read finishes 1 residue shy of the CDR3 end, and the germline J gene is used to complete it. The rearrangement uses TRBV5 and TRBJ1-4; tentatively, D is TRBD1 (5 bases). V was pared by 5 bases and J by 5 bases, with 6 bases between. This CDR3 spans 12 amino acids. In germline, CDR1 is LGHNA, CDR2 YNLKQL (reference sequence). CDR3 amino acids: CASSRQNERLFF. CDR3 DNA, as far as it was read: TGTGCCAGCAGCAGACAGAACGAAAGATTATTT.

Notes on this clone: One end of the junction does not line up with germline, which may come from a read error. The germline and genes are mouse ones. Coverage ceases 1 residue before the CDR3 finishes, and the germline J gene fills in the end. The gene calls are TRBV26 and TRBJ2-7; no reliable D call. CDR3 size: 11 residues. Germline V CDR1 and CDR2: KGHPV, FQNQEV (reference sequence). The CDR3 DNA, read in part, is TGTGCCAGCAATCTGTTGGGTGAACAGTAC. Translating gives CASNLLGEQY. In full, the CDR3 reads CASNLLGEQYF.

A remark on this clone: The gene symbols are mouse symbols. The CDR3 end lies 1 residue beyond the end of the read and is filled in from the germline J gene. V gene TRBV26 combines with J gene TRBJ1-4; D is uncertain. Trimming took off 4 bases at V and 7 bases at J, with 10 bases between the two ends. Germline CDR1 reads KGHPV; CDR2 reads FQNQEV (reference sequence). This CDR3 comprises 13 residues. CDR3 sequence: CASSRRESERLFF. CDR3 bases read: TGTGCCAGCAGTCGGAGGGAGAGCGAAAGATTATTT.

To note about this clone: The gene names given are mouse names. The sequence runs out 1 residue before the end of the CDR3; the remainder is reconstructed from the germline J gene. The chain couples TRBV4 to TRBJ2-7; 8 nucleotides line up with TRBD2. CDR1 and CDR2 from the germline V gene are LGHDT and YNNKQL (reference sequence). This CDR3 is built from 15 residues. V was pared by 5 bases and J by 0 bases, with 6 bases of the junction left unmatched. The chain's CDR3 is CASSRGLGGSYEQYF. The covered CDR3 bases are TGTGCCAGCAGCCGGGGGCTGGGGGGCTCCTATGAACAGTAC.

This clone was recorded a few times. Any gene name here is a mouse gene name. Sequencing ends 1 residue short of the CDR3 end; the germline J gene provides the rest. The V gene is TRBV13-3, the J gene TRBJ1-1; D perhaps matches TRBD1 (6 bases). The CDR3 is made up of 15 amino acids. CDR1 is NNHDY, CDR2 SYVADS, per germline. The V gene lost 5 bases and the J gene lost 0 bases, with 14 bases spanning the gap. The CDR3 loop reads CASRPGTSANTEVFF. Partial CDR3 DNA: TGTGCCAGCAGACCCGGGACATCTGCAAACACAGAAGTCTTC.

This clone was counted a few times. Mouse names are used for the genes. The read terminates 1 residue before the CDR3 end, so the remaining end is supplied by the germline J gene. The V and J genes are TRBV3 and TRBJ2-7, with 9 positions matching TRBD1. This CDR3 is built from 15 residues. CDR1 and CDR2 from the germline V gene are SNHLY and FYNGKV (reference sequence). The trim removed 3 bases at V and 3 bases at J, leaving 6 bases unmatched. The CDR3: CASSFSGTGHYEQYF. Partial CDR3 DNA: TGTGCCAGCAGCTTCTCCGGGACAGGGCACTATGAACAGTAC. Full variable domain (remainder filled in from reference TRBV3 and TRBJ2-7): GPKVLQIPSHQIIDMGQMVTLNCDPVSNHLYFYWYKQILGQQMEFLVNFYNGKVMEKSKLFKDQFSVERPDGSYFTLKIQPTALEDSAVYFCASSFSGTGHYEQYFGPGTRLTVL.

A word on this clone: Mouse names are used for the genes. The read ends 1 residue before the CDR3 terminus; that terminus is restored from the germline J gene. The chain joins TRBV26 to TRBJ2-5; possible D gene TRBD1, 5 bases. The CDR3 contains 13 residues. V gave up 2 bases and J gave up 3 bases, with 6 bases separating them. Germline V gives CDR1 KGHPV, CDR2 FQNQEV (reference sequence). CDR3 residues: CASSLQGQDTQYF. The CDR3 bases that were read are TGTGCCAGCAGTCTGCAGGGACAAGACACCCAGTAC.

Worth noting for this clone: Gene names are the mouse ones. The CDR3 goes on 1 residue after the read ends, and that part is filled in from the germline J gene. The chain has TRBV26 and TRBJ2-2, with 7 bases matching TRBD1. The CDR3 sequence is 14 residues long. The trim removed 6 bases at V and 2 bases at J, leaving 3 bases unmatched. Germline V gives CDR1 KGHPV, CDR2 FQNQEV (reference sequence). CDR3: CASSRGQNTGQLYF. The sequenced CDR3 bases are TGTGCCAGCAGCCGGGGACAGAACACCGGGCAGCTCTAC.

Note on this clone: The germline and genes are mouse ones. The read terminates 1 residue ahead of where the CDR3 ends, so the germline J gene completes it. The chain employs TRBV29 and TRBJ1-1; unclear D gene. CDR1 MSHET and CDR2 SYDVDS come from the germline V gene. The CDR3 has 11 residues. Trimming pared 5 bases from V and 1 base from J, leaving 2 bases between. Incomplete CDR3 DNA: TGTGCTAGCAGTCAAAACACAGAAGTCTTC. Residues: CASSQNTEVF. The complete CDR3 protein is CASSQNTEVFF.

This clone occurred a few times. Gene names denote mouse genes. The DNA read from the CDR3 is TGTGCCAGCAGTCACGATTCTGGAAATACGCTCTAT. This gives the protein CASSHDSGNTLY. The entire CDR3 is CASSHDSGNTLYF. The chain links TRBV26 to TRBJ1-3, with D unclear. Read coverage stops 1 residue before the CDR3 terminus; the germline J gene supplies the remainder. The germline V gene encodes CDR1 KGHPV and CDR2 FQNQEV (reference sequence). Between the trimmed V and J ends, which lost 4 bases and 0 bases, there was a span of 4 bases. This CDR3 has 13 residues. The full variable domain, with the rest looked up from reference TRBV26 and TRBJ1-3, is NSKVIQTPRYLVKGQGQKAKMRCIPEKGHPVVFWYQQNKNNEFKFLINFQNQEVLQQIDMTEKRFSAECPSNSPCSLEIQSSEAGDSALYLCASSHDSGNTLYFGEGSRLIVV.

A word on this clone: Any gene name here is a mouse gene name. The read falls 1 residue short of the CDR3 end, and the missing part is taken from the germline J gene. This chain connects TRBV3 to TRBJ2-4, with 13 bases that match TRBD2. There are 17 residues in the CDR3. Germline V gene lookup returns CDR1 SNHLY and CDR2 FYNGKV (reference sequence). V shed 6 bases and J 0 bases; nucleotides not matched to a gene: 6. CDR3 in amino acids: CASRPGTGGVSQNTLYF. CDR3 DNA (partial): TGTGCCAGCAGACCCGGGACTGGGGGGGTTAGTCAAAACACCTTGTAC. The full variable domain, its missing parts supplied by reference TRBV3 and TRBJ2-4, is GPKVLQIPSHQIIDMGQMVTLNCDPVSNHLYFYWYKQILGQQMEFLVNFYNGKVMEKSKLFKDQFSVERPDGSYFTLKIQPTALEDSAVYFCASRPGTGGVSQNTLYFGAGTRLSVL.

Worth noting for this clone: Any gene name here is a mouse gene name. Sequencing ends 1 residue short of the CDR3 end; the germline J gene provides the rest. The V gene is TRBV4, the J gene TRBJ2-2, with 9 bases fitting TRBD2. In germline, CDR1 is LGHDT, CDR2 YNNKQL (reference sequence). The CDR3 spans 14 residues. The J segment lost 3 bases and the V segment lost 4 bases, leaving 0 bases of the junction unmatched. The sequenced part of the CDR3 DNA is TGTGCCAGCAGCTGGACTGGGGACACCGGGCAGCTCTAC. Translated, it gives CASSWTGDTGQLY. The entire CDR3 protein reads CASSWTGDTGQLYF.

Note on this clone: Each gene name is a mouse one. The sequence runs out 1 residue before the end of the CDR3; the remainder is reconstructed from the germline J gene. The chain combines TRBV26 with TRBJ2-5, with unresolved D. CDR1 and CDR2 (germline): KGHPV, FQNQEV (reference sequence). The CDR3 spans 11 residues. V was trimmed by 0 bases and J by 8 bases, leaving 3 bases between them. This CDR3 is CASSLSATQYF. The sequenced part of the CDR3 DNA is TGTGCCAGCAGTCTGTCTGCCACCCAGTAC.

Concerning this clone itself: Gene labels here are mouse ones. The read ends 1 residue before the CDR3 terminus; that terminus is restored from the germline J gene. The rearrangement links TRBV4 to TRBJ2-5; TRBD2 agrees at 11 bases. V lost 4 bases to trimming and J lost 3 bases; unmatched junction nucleotides: 3. Germline CDR1 reads LGHDT; CDR2 reads YNNKQL (reference sequence). This CDR3 region has 15 residues. CDR3 region: CASSSDWGGQDTQYF. Incomplete CDR3 DNA: TGTGCCAGCAGCTCCGACTGGGGGGGGCAAGACACCCAGTAC.

Points on this clone: The genes are named according to mouse. With the read ending 1 residue before the CDR3 end, the germline J gene is used to fill in that end. The chain couples TRBV12-1 to TRBJ2-3; D is uncertain. The germline V gene has CDR1 SGHSN and CDR2 HYEKVE. The ends were cut back, 4 bases at V and 0 bases at J, with 7 bases in the middle. The CDR3 extends over 13 amino acids. The CDR3 protein is CASSIRSAETLYF. The CDR3 bases that were read are TGTGCCAGCTCAATCAGAAGTGCAGAAACGCTGTAT.

With respect to this clone: The genes are named according to mouse. Read coverage stops 1 residue before the CDR3 terminus; the germline J gene supplies the remainder. V is TRBV23 and J is TRBJ1-1; the table's D call of TRBD1 was not tested on the DNA. Germline loops: CDR1 KGHTA, CDR2 FQNQQP. The CDR3 contains 15 residues. Incomplete CDR3 DNA: TGCTCCAGCAGTCACCAGGGACAGGGAAACACAGAAGTCTTC. Translated, it gives CSSSHQGQGNTEVF. The CDR3, in full, reads CSSSHQGQGNTEVFF.

Concerning this clone itself: Mouse gene names and germline throughout. The read ends 1 residue before the CDR3 terminus; that terminus is restored from the germline J gene. The chain carries TRBV26 and TRBJ2-1, with 9 bases aligning to TRBD2. Germline CDR1 reads KGHPV; CDR2 reads FQNQEV (reference sequence). Germline trimming cut 6 bases from V and 7 bases from J; bases unmatched to any gene: 7. CDR3 length: 14 residues. CDR3 DNA, as far as it was read: TGTGCCAGCAGCCCGGACTGGGGAAGGGCTGAGCAGTTC. Amino acid sequence: CASSPDWGRAEQF. From start to end, the CDR3 is CASSPDWGRAEQFF.

Points on this clone: Any gene name here is a mouse gene name. The sequenced fragment ends 1 residue before the CDR3 boundary, so the rest is inferred from the germline J gene. The chain has TRBV29 and TRBJ2-7; 8 nucleotides line up with TRBD1. V was clipped by 4 bases and J by 0 bases; unmatched bases: 2. Per germline, CDR1 MSHET and CDR2 SYDVDS. The CDR3 runs 14 residues. The CDR3 loop reads CASSSTGVSYEQYF. The sequenced part of the CDR3 DNA is TGTGCTAGCAGTTCGACAGGGGTCTCCTATGAACAGTAC.

This clone was observed a few times. Gene names follow the mouse nomenclature. The CDR3 end lies 1 residue beyond the end of the read and is filled in from the germline J gene. This chain joins TRBV13-2 and TRBJ2-1, with 9 bases identical to TRBD2. The CDR3 has 16 amino acids. Trimming took 0 bases from V and 2 from J; bases not matched to a gene: 3. Germline values: CDR1 NNHNN, CDR2 SYGAGS (reference sequence). The CDR3 DNA, read in part, is TGTGCCAGCGGTGATGTGACTGGGGGCTACTATGCTGAGCAGTTC. Translation: CASGDVTGGYYAEQF. The full CDR3 protein is CASGDVTGGYYAEQFF.

On this clone itself: Gene labels here are mouse ones. The read halts 1 residue ahead of the CDR3 end, with the missing end drawn from the germline J gene. The chain uses TRBV26 and TRBJ2-1; 8 nucleotides agree with TRBD2. The CDR3 is 15 amino acids. The trim removed 0 bases at V and 4 bases at J, leaving 2 bases unmatched. Per germline, CDR1 KGHPV and CDR2 FQNQEV (reference sequence). The DNA read from the CDR3 is TGTGCCAGCAGTCTGTCATGGGGGGGGTATGCTGAGCAGTTC. Translated, it gives CASSLSWGGYAEQF. The full CDR3 reads CASSLSWGGYAEQFF.

Of note for this clone: Each gene name is a mouse one. The missing CDR3 end, 1 residue past where the read stops, is filled in from the germline J gene. The chain has TRBV26 and TRBJ2-4; the match to TRBD2 covers 7 bases. The CDR3 contains 14 residues. Germline V gene lookup returns CDR1 KGHPV and CDR2 FQNQEV (reference sequence). The ends lost 2 bases at V and 5 bases at J; junction bases unmatched: 4. The CDR3 region is CASSLEAGGNTLYF. The part of the CDR3 DNA that was read is TGTGCCAGCAGTCTGGAGGCTGGGGGAAACACCTTGTAC.

On this clone itself: The gene names here belong to mouse. Read coverage stops 1 residue before the CDR3 terminus; the germline J gene supplies the remainder. The gene calls are TRBV26 and TRBJ1-6; no reliable D call. TRBJ1-6 is annotated as an ORF whose role is uncertain. The CDR3 consists of 14 residues. CDR1 KGHPV and CDR2 FQNQEV come from the germline V gene (reference sequence). V dropped 4 bases and J dropped 2 bases, with 6 bases sitting between them. CDR3: CASSPGAYNSPLYF. CDR3 DNA (partial): TGTGCCAGCAGTCCCGGGGCCTATAATTCGCCCCTCTAC.

Note on this clone: The gene symbols are mouse symbols. The CDR3 end lies 1 residue beyond the end of the read and is filled in from the germline J gene. The genes are TRBV19 and TRBJ2-5; D perhaps matches TRBD2 (6 bases). The CDR3 runs 13 residues. Trimming took 4 bases from V and 4 from J, leaving 10 bases between them. Germline values: CDR1 FNHDT, CDR2 SITEND (reference sequence). The CDR3 sequence: CASSPGLKDTQYF. The CDR3 DNA, read in part, is TGTGCCAGCAGTCCGGGACTCAAAGACACCCAGTAC. Full variable domain (rest looked up from reference TRBV19 and TRBJ2-5): GGIITQTPKFLIGQEGQKLTLKCQQNFNHDTMYWYRQDSGKGLRLIYYSITENDLQKGDLSEGYDASREKKSSFSLTVTSAQKNEMAVFLCASSPGLKDTQYFGPGTRLLVL.

This clone was detected only a few times. Mouse germline and gene names are used. The sequenced fragment ends 1 residue before the CDR3 boundary, so the rest is inferred from the germline J gene. The chain joins TRBV26 to TRBJ1-6, with D hard to call. TRBJ1-6 is given ORF status, its function remaining uncertain. The CDR3 loop spans 14 amino acids. Trimming cost V 3 bases and J 3 bases, with 6 bases left between them. Germline V gives CDR1 KGHPV, CDR2 FQNQEV (reference sequence). CDR3 bases read: TGTGCCAGCAGTCTCGACATCTATAATTCGCCCCTCTAC. Its translation is CASSLDIYNSPLY. The whole CDR3 sequence reads CASSLDIYNSPLYF.

With respect to this clone: Mouse names are used for the genes. The CDR3 end falls 1 residue outside the read, so it is completed with the germline J gene. The identical CDR3 is also encoded by other nucleotide sequences in the sample. V usage is TRBV26 and J usage is TRBJ1-6; D is possibly TRBD1 (6 bases). TRBJ1-6 counts as an open reading frame of uncertain function. V dropped 4 bases and J dropped 4 bases, with 8 bases sitting between them. CDR3 size: 14 residues. CDR1 is KGHPV and CDR2 is FQNQEV in the germline V gene (reference sequence). This chain's CDR3 is CASSPGQYNSPLYF. The DNA read from the CDR3 is TGTGCCAGCAGTCCGGGACAATATAATTCGCCCCTCTAC.

Regarding this clone: A junction boundary mismatches the germline segment, possibly from a read error. Gene labels here are mouse ones. This chain's CDR3 is CGARDRDYEQYF. The sequenced part of the CDR3 DNA is TGTGGTGCTCGGGACAGGGACTATGAACAGTAC. The V and J genes are TRBV20 and TRBJ2-7; 9 nucleotides agree with TRBD1. The CDR3 end falls 1 residue outside the read, so it is completed with the germline J gene. CDR3 size: 12 residues. Per germline, CDR1 GFQATS and CDR2 STVNSAI.

On this clone: Gene names denote mouse genes. Coverage ceases 1 residue before the CDR3 finishes, and the germline J gene fills in the end. V and J are TRBV26 and TRBJ2-1; 10 nucleotides match TRBD2. The CDR3 length is 14 residues. Germline CDR1 and CDR2: KGHPV and FQNQEV (reference sequence). V shed 7 bases and J 3 bases; nucleotides not matched to a gene: 3. This chain's CDR3 is CASTRDWGYAEQFF. The sequenced part of the CDR3 DNA is TGTGCCAGCACCCGGGACTGGGGCTATGCTGAGCAGTTC.

To note about this clone: Gene names denote mouse genes. The CDR3 goes on 1 residue after the read ends, and that part is filled in from the germline J gene. The V gene is TRBV26, the J gene TRBJ1-1; D is unclear. The germline CDR1 and CDR2 sequences are KGHPV and FQNQEV (reference sequence). V dropped 3 bases and J dropped 0 bases, with 8 bases sitting between them. This CDR3 comprises 14 residues. CDR3 protein: CASSLGIANTEVFF. The covered CDR3 bases are TGTGCCAGCAGTCTTGGCATTGCAAACACAGAAGTCTTC.

The table lists this clone with a few counts. Gene names are the mouse ones. The read halts 1 residue ahead of the CDR3 end, with the missing end drawn from the germline J gene. V usage is TRBV26 and J usage is TRBJ2-7; 7 bases are shared with TRBD1. V shed 3 bases and J 2 bases; nucleotides not matched to a gene: 1. The length of the CDR3 is 13 residues. Germline loops: CDR1 KGHPV, CDR2 FQNQEV (reference sequence). The CDR3 here is CASSLTGAYEQYF. The sequenced CDR3 bases are TGTGCCAGCAGTCTAACAGGGGCCTATGAACAGTAC.